This TCR beta chain was retrieved from a study of response to subunit inactivated influenza vaccine. General study findings and limits: It was the authors' suggestion that each seasonal influenza vaccination recruits few new T cells.

TCRdb used MiXCR to reprocess the RT-PCR reads, holding one entry per CDR3 protein. The table lists 400,000 to 650,000 distinct CDR3 sequences, under 8.5% of them singletons. Details on this clonotype: Its antigen is currently unknown.

The source is a man in his fifties or sixties who received an inactivated influenza vaccine. The sample was PBMCs from blood, taken around 25 months after vaccination.

CDR3 in amino acids: CATRGQGANEQFF. The CDR3 DNA follows: TGTGCCACCAGGGGACAGGGGGCCAATGAGCAGTTCTTC. The genes are TRBV24-1 and TRBJ2-1; 12 bases fit TRBD1. The trim removed 7 bases at V and 6 bases at J, leaving 0 bases unmatched. The CDR3 is 13 residues long. Germline lookup yields CDR1 KGHDR and CDR2 SFDVKD.